This T cell receptor beta chain was sequenced during a study of blood T cells in healthy people across ages. Study details: Template-switching capture recovered about one barcoded beta molecule per two T cells. Study-wide points: Researchers report that TCR beta diversity correlated strongly with naive T cell percentage.

As regards this clonotype: Its antigen is unknown.

The second PCR ran about 6 to 12 cycles with a sample-barcoded 5' primer and J-beta primers. TCRdb fed the 5' RACE reads into MiXCR, producing one record per CDR3 protein. The repertoire holds about 1.5 million distinct CDR3 sequences, around 42% seen once, with around 8% in the top ten. Germline CDR1 and CDR2: SQVTM and ANQGSEA. V was trimmed by 7 bases and J by 2 bases, leaving 14 bases between them. CDR3 size: 13 residues. The J gene is TRBJ2-5, the V gene TRBV29-1; D is unresolved. This receptor was taken from a woman aged 18 to 35 in good health. The specimen was blood. The CDR3 loop reads CSARRSLQETQYF. The CDR3 region has the DNA TGCAGCGCTAGACGGTCACTTCAAGAGACCCAGTACTTC.